This entry lists 17 T cell receptor beta chains sequenced from one sample in a study of OX40 agonist ivuxolimab in advanced cancers. TCRdb keeps only in-frame clones here, not all; method: immunoSEQ multiplex PCR. The sample has tens of thousands of clones; approximately 88% are singletons. The sequenced sample was CD4+ or CD8+ T cells sorted from blood, obtained in a trial of the OX40 agonist ivuxolimab. These receptors were obtained from an adult with an advanced solid tumor such as melanoma, head and neck, liver or kidney cancer.

This chain connects TRBV7-2 to TRBJ1-1, with D unresolved. This CDR3 has 13 residues. Germline V CDR1 and CDR2: SGHTA, FQGNSA. The germline V and J ends were trimmed by 3 bases and 1 base, with 6 bases remaining between them. The CDR3 DNA reads as TGTGCCAGCAGCTTCAGGAAGAACACTGAAGCTTTCTTT. It translates to CASSFRKNTEAFF.

The chain is built from TRBV6-1 and TRBJ1-2, with 7 nucleotides matching TRBD1. This CDR3 is built from 13 residues. Per germline, CDR1 MNHNS and CDR2 SASEGT. Unmatched junction bases numbered 13, after V lost 6 bases and J lost 12 bases. CDR3 coding DNA: TGTGCCAGCAGCCTAGACAGGGACCCAAGAAACACCTTC. Translation gives CASSLDRDPRNTF.

The genes are TRBV10-2 and TRBJ2-7; D could derive from TRBD1 or TRBD2 (6 bases each). This CDR3 is 14 amino acids long. Germline-derived CDR1 and CDR2 are WSHSY and SAAADI. The germline V and J ends were trimmed by 2 bases and 3 bases, with 11 bases remaining between them. For the CDR3, the DNA is TGCGCCAGCAGTGAGGTCGGGGGCTACTACGAGCAGTACTTC. This gives the protein CASSEVGGYYEQYF.

The V call is TRBV11-3, the J call TRBJ2-5; D remains unclear. The CDR3 spans 13 residues. CDR1 and CDR2 (germline): SGHNT, YENEEA. V lost 0 bases and J 5 bases, leaving 7 bases between the germline ends. CDR3 region: CASSLDVGETQYF. The CDR3 DNA reads TGTGCCAGCAGCTTAGATGTCGGGGAGACCCAGTACTTC.

In this sample, this clone turned up once. The chain is built from TRBV7-7 and TRBJ2-5; either TRBD1 or TRBD2 may supply D (5 bases each). CDR1 and CDR2 (germline): SSHAT, FNYEAQ (reference sequence). This CDR3 contains 13 residues. The CDR3 coding sequence is TGTGCTAGCTCTACGGGAAGGGGAGAGACCCAGTACTTC. It yields the protein CASSTGRGETQYF.

J is TRBJ1-1 and V is TRBV11-3, with D unclear. CDR1 and CDR2 from the germline V gene are SGHNT and YENEEA. The germline V and J ends were trimmed by 2 bases and 2 bases, with 6 bases remaining between them. The CDR3 length is 13 residues. CDR3 nucleotide sequence: TGTGCCAGCAGCTTACTGGGAAACACTGAAGCTTTCTTT. It translates to CASSLLGNTEAFF.

The V gene is TRBV10-3, the J gene TRBJ1-5; 8 nucleotides agree with TRBD1. The CDR3 runs 14 residues. With 4 bases clipped from V and 2 bases from J, the junction kept 1 base outside the gene matches. Germline CDR1 reads ENHRY; CDR2 reads SYGVKD. The CDR3 DNA reads TGTGCCATCAGTGGGGGACAGGGCAATCAGCCCCAGCATTTT. Its protein product is CAISGGQGNQPQHF.

The chain links TRBV5-1 to TRBJ2-7, with 7 bases identical to TRBD1. With 3 bases clipped from V and 0 bases from J, the junction kept 15 bases outside the gene matches. This CDR3 has 18 residues. In germline, CDR1 is SGHRS, CDR2 YFSETQ. The CDR3, as DNA: TGCGCCAGCAGCTACGTACCCGGGACAGACAGATACTCCTACGAGCAGTACTTC. This gives the protein CASSYVPGTDRYSYEQYF.

This chain links TRBV12-5 with TRBJ2-7; 9 bases match TRBD1. The V segment lost 6 bases and the J segment 2 bases; nucleotides outside the gene matches: 5. The CDR3 has 14 amino acids. Germline loops: CDR1 LGHNT, CDR2 FRNRAP. CDR3 DNA sequence: TGTGCTAGTGGGCGAGACAGGGGGACCTACGAGCAGTACTTC. Amino acid sequence: CASGRDRGTYEQYF. Together with reference TRBV12-5 and TRBJ2-7, the CDR3 gives the full variable domain: DARVTQTPRHKVTEMGQEVTMRCQPILGHNTVFWYRQTMMQGLELLAYFRNRAPLDDSGMPKDRFSAEMPDATLATLKIQPSEPRDSAVYFCASGRDRGTYEQYFGPGTRLTVT.

The V and J genes are TRBV6-1 and TRBJ1-2; 10 bases agree with TRBD1. CDR1 is MNHNS and CDR2 is SASEGT in the germline V gene. The CDR3 contains 18 residues. V lost 4 bases to trimming and J lost 0 bases; unmatched junction nucleotides: 11. The DNA for the CDR3 is TGTGCCAGCAGTGCTGGGGGGGACAGGGGTTTTTCTAACTATGGCTACACCTTC. Amino acid sequence: CASSAGGDRGFSNYGYTF.

The genes are TRBV5-4 and TRBJ1-1, with unresolved D. Trimming removed 5 bases from V and 4 bases from J, with 18 bases in between. The CDR3 loop spans 15 amino acids. CDR1 and CDR2 (germline): SGHNT, YYREEE (reference sequence). CDR3 coding DNA: TGTGCCAGCAGGGCAGCGACACTCGAACGCACTGAAGCTTTCTTT. This gives the protein CASRAATLERTEAFF.

Relative to its sample, this clone is medium-sized. The genes are TRBV7-2 and TRBJ1-3; perhaps TRBD1 as D (6 bases). The CDR3 loop spans 16 amino acids. Trimming took 5 bases from V and 0 from J, leaving 14 bases between them. Germline V lookup: CDR1 SGHTA, CDR2 FQGNSA. The CDR3 reads CASSHYPGASGNTIYF. The DNA for the CDR3 is TGTGCCAGCAGCCACTACCCAGGGGCCTCTGGAAACACCATATATTTT.

The J gene is TRBJ1-2, the V gene TRBV5-6; 7 nucleotides line up with TRBD1. Unmatched junction bases numbered 3, after V lost 4 bases and J lost 3 bases. Germline loops: CDR1 SGHDT, CDR2 YYEEEE. This CDR3 has 13 residues. CDR3 sequence: CASSRDSYYGYTF. The CDR3 coding sequence is TGTGCCAGCAGCCGGGACAGTTACTATGGCTACACCTTC.

The chain recombines TRBV7-9 with TRBJ1-6, with D uncertain. The CDR3 runs to 13 residues. Trimming cost V 1 base and J 9 bases, with 7 bases left between them. Per the germline V gene, CDR1 is SEHNR and CDR2 is FQNEAQ (reference sequence). DNA of the CDR3: TGTGCCAGCAGCTTAGGAGCCCGTTCACCCCTCCACTTT. Translation gives CASSLGARSPLHF.

The gene calls are TRBV4-3 and TRBJ1-1, with D maybe TRBD1 (5 bases). This CDR3 is built from 16 residues. V lost 0 bases, J lost 5 bases, and 16 bases lay in between. The germline V gene has CDR1 LGHNA and CDR2 YSLEER. Here the CDR3 DNA reads TGCGCCAGCAGCCAAGATTTGGCAGGGAGGGAAACTGAAGCTTTCTTT. Its protein product is CASSQDLAGRETEAFF.

This chain joins TRBV7-2 and TRBJ2-7, with 8 nucleotides matching TRBD1. V lost 4 bases, J lost 4 bases, and 9 bases stayed unmatched. Germline V gene lookup returns CDR1 SGHTA and CDR2 FQGNSA. CDR3 size: 15 residues. The CDR3 DNA is TGTGCCAGCAGCTCATACAGGGGGACGGCGTACGAGCAGTACTTC. The encoded protein is CASSSYRGTAYEQYF.

The chain has TRBV28 and TRBJ2-5, with 8 positions matching TRBD1. The CDR3 is made up of 16 amino acids. After removal of 3 bases from V and 4 bases from J, the junction contained 10 bases not matched to a gene. Germline assignment: CDR1 MDHEN and CDR2 SYDVKM. The CDR3 DNA reads TGTGCCAGCAGTTTGGGGGCAGGGGGCTTTGGAGAGACCCAGTACTTC. Protein: CASSLGAGGFGETQYF.